A selection of T cell receptor beta chains follows, all from one sample in a study of T cells in Graves' hyperthyroidism and ophthalmopathy. TCRdb analysed the multiplex PCR reads with MiXCR anew, one entry per CDR3 protein. The sample lists some 370,000 distinct CDR3 sequences, about an eighth seen once, with 25% to 30% in the top ten. The sample was blood. These receptors all come from a man aged 45-60 years with Graves' ophthalmopathy. CDR3s include the opening cysteine and the closing phenylalanine or tryptophan. Fields, in order: V gene, D gene, J gene, CDR3 protein. The D gene is left open where the match is weak.

>TRBV27|.|TRBJ1-1
CASSLHRNTEAFF
>TRBV5-6|.|TRBJ2-7
CASSLVGNSYEQYF
>TRBV10-3|.|TRBJ2-1
CAISESDAQAQFF
>TRBV7-9|.|TRBJ2-5
CASSLDFSQETQYF
>TRBV12-3/TRBV12-4|.|TRBJ1-1
CASSLLAGEAFF
>TRBV27|TRBD1|TRBJ2-7
CASSRQGVSYEQYF
>TRBV20-1|TRBD2|TRBJ2-5
CSARVSRGEETQYF
>TRBV20-1|TRBD1|TRBJ2-3
CSARATGLDTQYF
>TRBV10-1|.|TRBJ2-1
CASSGGGPRPNEQFF
>TRBV2|TRBD2|TRBJ2-7
CASKRAGGPQEQYF
>TRBV5-1|TRBD1|TRBJ2-7
CASSIITGGYEQYF
>TRBV2|.|TRBJ2-3
CASSERGYTQYF
>TRBV20-1|.|TRBJ2-3
CSAKLGGSTDTQYF
>TRBV29-1|.|TRBJ2-5
CSVGGALETQYF
>TRBV29-1|TRBD1|TRBJ2-7
CSVGGQGTYEQYF
>TRBV20-1|.|TRBJ1-1
CSARDLLGGTEAFF
>TRBV30|.|TRBJ1-3
CAWNSVHSGNTIYF
>TRBV7-8|.|TRBJ2-6
CASSPWSRTSSGANVLTF
>TRBV6-2/TRBV6-3|TRBD2|TRBJ2-1
CASSEPTSGSREQFF
>TRBV13|TRBD1|TRBJ1-1
CASSPDEGAAEAFF
>TRBV6-1|TRBD2|TRBJ2-3
CASSGGIAGVGDTQYF
>TRBV3-1|TRBD1|TRBJ2-7
CASSRRQGAYEQYF
>TRBV29-1|TRBD2|TRBJ2-7
CSVEGLAGDYEQYF
>TRBV11-3|.|TRBJ2-1
CASSVGRNPYNEQFF
>TRBV20-1|TRBD2|TRBJ2-5
CSAIPGLGETQYF
>TRBV11-2|TRBD1|TRBJ1-2
CASSLEGQGFRNYGYTF
>TRBV2|.|TRBJ2-2
CASSGVNGSTGELFF
>TRBV7-2|.|TRBJ2-5
CASSLEAEYQETQYF
>TRBV29-1|TRBD1|TRBJ1-1
CSLTGPNTEAFF
>TRBV5-1|.|TRBJ2-7
CASSEDRGFYEQYF
>TRBV9|.|TRBJ2-7
CASSAVGEDRDHSREQYF
>TRBV24-1|.|TRBJ2-1
CATSDSGPNNEQFF
>TRBV18|.|TRBJ2-1
CASSPRADRTYNEQFF
>TRBV3-1|.|TRBJ2-3
CASSQDIAAHSTDTQYF
>TRBV7-2|TRBD2|TRBJ2-1
CASSYGSGRDEQFF
>TRBV7-9|.|TRBJ2-1
CASSRITGTLNEQFF
>TRBV3-1|.|TRBJ2-7
CASSQGTGEQYF
>TRBV10-2|.|TRBJ1-5
CATREGINQPQHF
>TRBV13|.|TRBJ1-1
CASSFFQGTEAFF
>TRBV24-1|.|TRBJ2-1
CATSDLSSSYNEQFF
>TRBV9|TRBD1|TRBJ1-5
CASRQTGGINQPQHF
>TRBV5-1|.|TRBJ2-5
CASSSSWARKETQYF
>TRBV7-9|TRBD1|TRBJ2-7
CASSGQGTSYEQYF
>TRBV7-9|.|TRBJ1-5
CASSKRSDGQPQHF
>TRBV28|.|TRBJ2-1
CASSPNPRDITIPDYNEQFF
>TRBV28|.|TRBJ1-5
CASSFTALNGQPQHF
>TRBV5-1|.|TRBJ2-5
CASSPNGGGGETQYF
>TRBV27|TRBD2|TRBJ2-7
CASRRKSSGNSYEQYF
>TRBV7-8|TRBD2|TRBJ2-1
CASSYGTSGSFSNEQFF
>TRBV20-1|.|TRBJ2-3
CSAQRGDTQYF
>TRBV2|TRBD1|TRBJ2-3
CASRGTAVNTDTQYF
>TRBV6-1|TRBD2|TRBJ2-1
CATTAAGAWGEQFF
>TRBV12-3/TRBV12-4|TRBD2|TRBJ2-1
CASSPSSLAGVFEQFF
>TRBV20-1|.|TRBJ2-1
CSAARPAGEQFF
>TRBV6-9|.|TRBJ2-1
CASSYGIEQFF
>TRBV29-1|.|TRBJ2-7
CSAGVFDEQYF
>TRBV29-1|TRBD1|TRBJ2-4
CSVTGGSGNIQYF
>TRBV5-6|.|TRBJ2-1
CASSFGDRQFDEQFF
>TRBV12-3/TRBV12-4|TRBD2|TRBJ2-1
CASRPGTSGRAFNEQFF